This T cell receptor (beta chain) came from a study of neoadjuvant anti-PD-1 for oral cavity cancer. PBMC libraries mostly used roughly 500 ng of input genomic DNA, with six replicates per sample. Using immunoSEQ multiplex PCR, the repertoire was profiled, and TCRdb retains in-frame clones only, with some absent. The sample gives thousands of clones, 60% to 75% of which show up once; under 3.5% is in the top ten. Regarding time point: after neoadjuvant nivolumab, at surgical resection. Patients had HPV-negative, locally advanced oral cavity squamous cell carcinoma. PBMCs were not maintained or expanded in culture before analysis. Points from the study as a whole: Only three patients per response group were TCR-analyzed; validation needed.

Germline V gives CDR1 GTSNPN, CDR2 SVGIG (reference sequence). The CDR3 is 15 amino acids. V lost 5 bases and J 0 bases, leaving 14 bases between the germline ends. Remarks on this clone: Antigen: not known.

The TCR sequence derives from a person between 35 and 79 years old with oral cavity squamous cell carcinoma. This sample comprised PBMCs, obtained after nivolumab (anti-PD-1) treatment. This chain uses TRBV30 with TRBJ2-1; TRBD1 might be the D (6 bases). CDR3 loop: CAWGSGVSSYNEQFF. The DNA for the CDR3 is TGTGCCTGGGGGTCAGGGGTTTCCTCCTACAATGAGCAGTTCTTC.